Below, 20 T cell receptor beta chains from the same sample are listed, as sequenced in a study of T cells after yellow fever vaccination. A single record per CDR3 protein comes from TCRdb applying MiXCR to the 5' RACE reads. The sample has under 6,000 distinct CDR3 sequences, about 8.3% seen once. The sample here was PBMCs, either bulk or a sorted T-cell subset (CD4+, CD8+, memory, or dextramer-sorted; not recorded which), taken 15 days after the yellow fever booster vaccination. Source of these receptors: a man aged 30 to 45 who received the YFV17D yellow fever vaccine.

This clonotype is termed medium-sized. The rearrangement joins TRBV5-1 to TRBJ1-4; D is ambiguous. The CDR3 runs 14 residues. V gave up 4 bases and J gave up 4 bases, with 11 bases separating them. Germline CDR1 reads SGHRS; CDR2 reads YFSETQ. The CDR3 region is CASSLQRVNEKLFF. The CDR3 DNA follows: TGCGCCAGCAGCCTTCAAAGGGTTAATGAAAAACTGTTTTTT. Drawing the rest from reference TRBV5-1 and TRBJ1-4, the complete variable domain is KAGVTQTPRYLIKTRGQQVTLSCSPISGHRSVSWYQQTPGQGLQFLFEYFSETQRNKGNFPGRFSGRQFSNSRSEMNVSTLELGDSALYLCASSLQRVNEKLFFGSGTQLSVL.

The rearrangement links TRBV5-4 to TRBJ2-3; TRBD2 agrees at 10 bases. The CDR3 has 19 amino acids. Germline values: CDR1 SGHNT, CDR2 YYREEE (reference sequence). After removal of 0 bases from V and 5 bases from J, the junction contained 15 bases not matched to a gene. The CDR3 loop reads CASSLETGLARLLLDTQYF. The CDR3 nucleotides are TGTGCCAGCAGCTTGGAAACGGGACTAGCGAGACTCCTCCTAGATACGCAGTATTTT.

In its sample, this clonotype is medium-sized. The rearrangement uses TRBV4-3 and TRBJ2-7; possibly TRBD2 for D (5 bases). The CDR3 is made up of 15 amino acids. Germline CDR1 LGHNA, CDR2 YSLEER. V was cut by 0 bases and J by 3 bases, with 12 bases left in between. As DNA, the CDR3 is TGCGCCAGCAGCCAAGATGAGGGCTCGTTCTACGAGCAGTACTTC. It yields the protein CASSQDEGSFYEQYF.

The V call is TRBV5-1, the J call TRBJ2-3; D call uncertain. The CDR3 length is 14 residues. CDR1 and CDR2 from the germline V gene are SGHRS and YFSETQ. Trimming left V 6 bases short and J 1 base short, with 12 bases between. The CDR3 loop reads CASMDPQGTDTQYF. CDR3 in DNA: TGCGCCAGCATGGACCCCCAAGGCACAGATACGCAGTATTTT.

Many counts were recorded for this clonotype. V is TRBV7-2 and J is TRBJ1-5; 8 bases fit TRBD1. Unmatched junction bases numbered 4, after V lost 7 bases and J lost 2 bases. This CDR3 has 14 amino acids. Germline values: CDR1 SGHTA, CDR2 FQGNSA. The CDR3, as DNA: TGTGCCAGCACCAGGGGGCACGGCAATCAGCCCCAGCATTTT. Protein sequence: CASTRGHGNQPQHF.

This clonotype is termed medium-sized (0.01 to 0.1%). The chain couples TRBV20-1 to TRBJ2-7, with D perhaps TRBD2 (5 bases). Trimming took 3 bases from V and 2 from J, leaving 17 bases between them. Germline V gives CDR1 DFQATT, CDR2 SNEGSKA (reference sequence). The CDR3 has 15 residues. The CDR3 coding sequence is TGCAGTGCTAGTGCCCTACTAGGTAGCCCCTACGAGCAGTACTTC. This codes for CSASALLGSPYEQYF.

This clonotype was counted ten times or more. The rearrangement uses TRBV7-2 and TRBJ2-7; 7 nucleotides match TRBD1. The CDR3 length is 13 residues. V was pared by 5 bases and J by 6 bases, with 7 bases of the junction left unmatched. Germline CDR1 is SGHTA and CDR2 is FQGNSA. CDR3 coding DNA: TGTGCCAGCAGCCTGGGACAGTATGGCGAGCAGTACTTC. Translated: CASSLGQYGEQYF.

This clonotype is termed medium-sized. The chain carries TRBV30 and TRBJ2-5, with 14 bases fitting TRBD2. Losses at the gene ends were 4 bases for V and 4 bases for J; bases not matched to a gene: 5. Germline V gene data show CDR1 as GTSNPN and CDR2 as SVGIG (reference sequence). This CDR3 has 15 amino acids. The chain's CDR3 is CAWKTSGRARETQYF. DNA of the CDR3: TGTGCCTGGAAGACTAGCGGGAGGGCCAGAGAGACCCAGTACTTC. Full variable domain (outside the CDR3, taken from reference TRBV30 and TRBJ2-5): SQTIHQWPATLVQPVGSPLSLECTVEGTSNPNLYWYRQAAGRGLQLLFYSVGIGQISSEVPQNLSASRPQDRQFILSSKKLLLSDSGFYLCAWKTSGRARETQYFGPGTRLLVL.

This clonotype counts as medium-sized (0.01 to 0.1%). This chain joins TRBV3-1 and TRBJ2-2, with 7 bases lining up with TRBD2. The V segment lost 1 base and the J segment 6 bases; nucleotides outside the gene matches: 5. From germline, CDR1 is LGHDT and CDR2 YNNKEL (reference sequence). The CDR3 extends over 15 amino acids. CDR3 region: CASSQGLRGAGELFF. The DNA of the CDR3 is TGTGCCAGCAGCCAAGGACTTCGGGGGGCCGGGGAGCTGTTTTTT.

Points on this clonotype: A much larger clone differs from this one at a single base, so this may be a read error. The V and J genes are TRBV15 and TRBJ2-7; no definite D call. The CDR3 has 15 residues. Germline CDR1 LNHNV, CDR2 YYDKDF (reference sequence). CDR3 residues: CAASRDLWGSYEQYF. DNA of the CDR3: TGTGCCGCCAGCAGAGATCTTTGGGGCTCCTACGAGCAGTACTTC.

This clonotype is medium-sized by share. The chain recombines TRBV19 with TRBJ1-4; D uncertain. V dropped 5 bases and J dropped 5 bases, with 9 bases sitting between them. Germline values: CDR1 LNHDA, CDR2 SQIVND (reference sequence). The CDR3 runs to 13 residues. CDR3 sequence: CASSWQPNEKLFF. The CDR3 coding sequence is TGTGCCAGTAGTTGGCAACCCAATGAAAAACTGTTTTTT.

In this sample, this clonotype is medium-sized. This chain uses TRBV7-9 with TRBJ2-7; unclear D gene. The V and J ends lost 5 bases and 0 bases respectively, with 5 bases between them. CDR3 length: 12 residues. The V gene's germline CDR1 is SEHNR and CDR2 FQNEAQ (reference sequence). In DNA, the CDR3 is TGTGCCAGCAGCCATAACTCCTACGAGCAGTACTTC. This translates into CASSHNSYEQYF.

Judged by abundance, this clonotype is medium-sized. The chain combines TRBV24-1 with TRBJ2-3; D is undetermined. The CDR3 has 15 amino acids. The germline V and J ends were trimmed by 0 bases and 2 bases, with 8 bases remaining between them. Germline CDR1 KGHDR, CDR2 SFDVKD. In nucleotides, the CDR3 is TGTGCCACCAGTGATTTGGGCGAATACACAGATACGCAGTATTTT. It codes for CATSDLGEYTDTQYF.

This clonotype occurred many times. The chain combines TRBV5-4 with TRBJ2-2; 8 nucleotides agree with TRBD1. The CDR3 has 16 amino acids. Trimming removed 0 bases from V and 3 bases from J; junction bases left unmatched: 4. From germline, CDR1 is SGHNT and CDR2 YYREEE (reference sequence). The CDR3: CASSLGGDRYTGELFF. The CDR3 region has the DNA TGTGCCAGCAGCTTGGGGGGGGACAGGTACACCGGGGAGCTGTTTTTT.

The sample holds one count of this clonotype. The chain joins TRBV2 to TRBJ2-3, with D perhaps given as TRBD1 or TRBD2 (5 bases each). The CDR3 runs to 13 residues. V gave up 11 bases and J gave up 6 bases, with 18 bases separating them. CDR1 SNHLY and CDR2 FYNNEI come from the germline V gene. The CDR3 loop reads CACCLAPGDTQYF. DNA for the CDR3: TGTGCCTGCTGTTTAGCGCCAGGGGATACGCAGTATTTT.

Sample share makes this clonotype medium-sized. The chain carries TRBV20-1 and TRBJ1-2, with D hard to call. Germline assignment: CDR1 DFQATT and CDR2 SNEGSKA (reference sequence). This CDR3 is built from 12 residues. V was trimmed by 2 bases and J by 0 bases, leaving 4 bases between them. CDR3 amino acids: CSARHSNYGYTF. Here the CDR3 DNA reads TGCAGTGCTAGACATTCTAACTATGGCTACACCTTC.

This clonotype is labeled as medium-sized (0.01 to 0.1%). CDR3 DNA sequence: TGCGCCAGCAGCCAAGTTTCAGGGGGCCAAGAGACCCAGTACTTC. It specifies CASSQVSGGQETQYF. V gene TRBV4-3 combines with J gene TRBJ2-5; 7 bases agree with TRBD1. CDR3 length: 15 amino acids. Germline values: CDR1 LGHNA, CDR2 YSLEER. V lost 1 base to trimming and J lost 1 base; unmatched junction nucleotides: 3.

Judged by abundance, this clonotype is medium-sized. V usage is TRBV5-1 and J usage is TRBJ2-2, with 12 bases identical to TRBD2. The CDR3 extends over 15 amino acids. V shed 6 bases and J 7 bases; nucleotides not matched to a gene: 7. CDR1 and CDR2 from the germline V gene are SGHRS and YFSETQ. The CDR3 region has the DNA TGCGCCAGCACCTCCCTAGCGGGAGGGGGCGGGGAGCTGTTTTTT. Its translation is CASTSLAGGGGELFF. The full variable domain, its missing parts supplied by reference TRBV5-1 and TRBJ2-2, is KAGVTQTPRYLIKTRGQQVTLSCSPISGHRSVSWYQQTPGQGLQFLFEYFSETQRNKGNFPGRFSGRQFSNSRSEMNVSTLELGDSALYLCASTSLAGGGGELFFGEGSRLTVL.

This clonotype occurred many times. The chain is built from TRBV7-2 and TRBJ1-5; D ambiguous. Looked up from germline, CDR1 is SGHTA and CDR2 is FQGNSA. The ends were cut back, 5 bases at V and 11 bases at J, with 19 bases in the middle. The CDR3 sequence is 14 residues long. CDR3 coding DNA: TGTGCCAGCAGCCTTGACGGTGGACTAGAGACCCAGCATTTT. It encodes CASSLDGGLETQHF.

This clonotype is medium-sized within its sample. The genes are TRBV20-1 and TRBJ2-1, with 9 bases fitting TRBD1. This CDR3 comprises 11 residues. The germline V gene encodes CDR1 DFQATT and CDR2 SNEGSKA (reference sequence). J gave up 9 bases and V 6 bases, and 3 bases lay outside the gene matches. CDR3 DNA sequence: TGCAGTGCCGGGACAGGGTTTGAGCAGTTCTTC. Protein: CSAGTGFEQFF.